This T cell receptor (beta chain) comes out of a study of blood T cell repertoires in COVID-19. The germline gives CDR1 SGHVS, CDR2 FNYEAQ. V was clipped by 5 bases and J by 0 bases; unmatched bases: 11. CDR3 length: 17 residues. This clone appeared a few times. Seattle cases were enrolled at active infection and followed longitudinally. Per the original methods: Cell counts per sample came from amplifying reference gene primers. Assay: immunoSEQ multiplex PCR; the TCRdb copy retains only in-frame clones and omits some. For V, J and clone size, that table is used; D and trimming come from the DNA. The sample comprises over 200,000 clones, under 85% of which are singletons, and roughly 1.3% rests with the top ten.

The clonotype originates from a woman in her twenties or thirties with COVID-19, enrolled during active disease. The specimen was peripheral blood. This sequence joins TRBV7-6 and TRBJ2-7; TRBD2 matches 9 bases. CDR3 DNA sequence: TGTGCCAGCAGCGCGAGCCCTAGCGGGACCAGCTCCTACGAGCAGTACTTC. Translating gives CASSASPSGTSSYEQYF.